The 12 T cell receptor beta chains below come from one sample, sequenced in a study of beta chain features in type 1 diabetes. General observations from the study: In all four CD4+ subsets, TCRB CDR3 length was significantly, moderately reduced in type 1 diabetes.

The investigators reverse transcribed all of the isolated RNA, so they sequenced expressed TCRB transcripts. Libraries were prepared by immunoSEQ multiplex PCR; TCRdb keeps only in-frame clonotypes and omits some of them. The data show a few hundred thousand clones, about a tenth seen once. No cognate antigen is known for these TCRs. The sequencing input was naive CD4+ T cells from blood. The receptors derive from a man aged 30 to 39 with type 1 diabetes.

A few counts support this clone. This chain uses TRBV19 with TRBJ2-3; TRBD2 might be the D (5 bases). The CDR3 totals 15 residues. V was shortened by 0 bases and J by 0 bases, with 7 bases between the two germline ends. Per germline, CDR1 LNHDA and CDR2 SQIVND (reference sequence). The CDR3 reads CASSIERGSTDTQYF. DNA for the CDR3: TGTGCCAGTAGTATAGAAAGAGGGAGCACAGATACGCAGTATTTT.

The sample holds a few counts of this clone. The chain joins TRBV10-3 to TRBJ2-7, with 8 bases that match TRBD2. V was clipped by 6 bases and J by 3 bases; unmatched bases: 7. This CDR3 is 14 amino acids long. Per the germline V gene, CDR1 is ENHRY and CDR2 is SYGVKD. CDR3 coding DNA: TGTGCCATCAGGGAGGAGCGGGGGAACTACGAGCAGTACTTC. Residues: CAIREERGNYEQYF.

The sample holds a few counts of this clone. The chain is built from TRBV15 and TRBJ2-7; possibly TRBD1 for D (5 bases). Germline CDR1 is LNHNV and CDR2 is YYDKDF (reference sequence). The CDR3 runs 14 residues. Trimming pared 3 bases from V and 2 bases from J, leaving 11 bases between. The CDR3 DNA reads TGTGCCACCAGCAGGCGACAGTTTACCTACGAGCAGTACTTC. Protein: CATSRRQFTYEQYF.

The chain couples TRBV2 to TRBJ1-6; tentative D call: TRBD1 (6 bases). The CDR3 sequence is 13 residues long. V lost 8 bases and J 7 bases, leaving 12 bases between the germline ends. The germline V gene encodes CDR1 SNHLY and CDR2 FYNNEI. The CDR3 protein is CASPDSENSPLHF. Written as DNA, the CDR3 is TGTGCCAGCCCGGACAGCGAGAATTCACCCCTCCACTTT.

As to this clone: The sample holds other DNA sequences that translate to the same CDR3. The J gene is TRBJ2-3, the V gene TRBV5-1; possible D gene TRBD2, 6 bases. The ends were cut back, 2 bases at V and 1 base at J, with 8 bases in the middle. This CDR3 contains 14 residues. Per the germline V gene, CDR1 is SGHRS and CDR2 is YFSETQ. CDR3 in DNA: TGCGCCAGCAGCTTAGGAGGGGGCACAGATACGCAGTATTTT. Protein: CASSLGGGTDTQYF.

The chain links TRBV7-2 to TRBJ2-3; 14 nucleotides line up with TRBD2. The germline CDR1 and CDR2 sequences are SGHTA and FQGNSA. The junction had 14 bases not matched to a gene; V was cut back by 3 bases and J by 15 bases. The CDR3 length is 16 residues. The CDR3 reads CASSLYPTSGGAVGYF. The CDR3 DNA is TGTGCCAGCAGCTTGTACCCGACTAGCGGGGGGGCGGTGGGATATTTT.

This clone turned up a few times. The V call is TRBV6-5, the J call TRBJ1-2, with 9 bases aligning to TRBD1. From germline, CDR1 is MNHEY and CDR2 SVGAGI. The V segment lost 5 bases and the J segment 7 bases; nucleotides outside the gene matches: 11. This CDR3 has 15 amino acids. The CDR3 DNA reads TGTGCCAGCAGTCGGACAGGGGTGTCCCCGGCTGGCTACACCTTC. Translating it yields CASSRTGVSPAGYTF.

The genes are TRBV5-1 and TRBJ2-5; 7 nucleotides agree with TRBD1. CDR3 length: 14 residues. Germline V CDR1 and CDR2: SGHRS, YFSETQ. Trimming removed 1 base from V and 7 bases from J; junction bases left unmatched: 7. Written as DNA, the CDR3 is TGCGCCAGCAGCTTGTCCGGGACAGAGGGGACCCAGTACTTC. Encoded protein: CASSLSGTEGTQYF.

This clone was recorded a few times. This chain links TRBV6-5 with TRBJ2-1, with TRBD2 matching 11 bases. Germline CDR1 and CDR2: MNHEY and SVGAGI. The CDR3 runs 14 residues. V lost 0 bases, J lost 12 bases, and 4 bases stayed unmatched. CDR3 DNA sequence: TGTGCCAGCAGTTACTCGCGGCTAGCGGGGGGGCAGTTCTTC. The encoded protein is CASSYSRLAGGQFF.

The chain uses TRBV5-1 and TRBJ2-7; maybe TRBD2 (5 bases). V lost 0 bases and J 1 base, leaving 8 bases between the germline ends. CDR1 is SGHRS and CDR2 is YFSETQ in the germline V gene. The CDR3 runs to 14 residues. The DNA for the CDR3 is TGCGCCAGCAGCTTGGTTGGGAGATCCTACGAGCAGTACTTC. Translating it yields CASSLVGRSYEQYF.

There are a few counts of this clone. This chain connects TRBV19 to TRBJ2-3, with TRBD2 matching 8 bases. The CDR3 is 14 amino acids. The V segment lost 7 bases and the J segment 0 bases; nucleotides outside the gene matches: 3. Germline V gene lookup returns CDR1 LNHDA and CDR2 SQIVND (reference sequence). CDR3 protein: CASTQRGSTDTQYF. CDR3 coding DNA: TGTGCCAGTACTCAGCGGGGGAGCACAGATACGCAGTATTTT. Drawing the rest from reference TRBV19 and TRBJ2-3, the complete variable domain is DGGITQSPKYLFRKEGQNVTLSCEQNLNHDAMYWYRQDPGQGLRLIYYSQIVNDFQKGDIAEGYSVSREKKESFPLTVTSAQKNPTAFYLCASTQRGSTDTQYFGPGTRLTVL.

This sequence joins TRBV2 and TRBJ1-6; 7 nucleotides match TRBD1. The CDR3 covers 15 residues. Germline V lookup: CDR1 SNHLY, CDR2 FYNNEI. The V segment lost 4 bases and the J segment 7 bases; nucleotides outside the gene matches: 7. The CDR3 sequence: CASSGTGGSNSPLHF. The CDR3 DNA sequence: TGTGCCAGCAGTGGGACAGGAGGATCGAATTCACCCCTCCACTTT.